These 8 T cell receptor beta chains originate from one sample sequenced in a study of T cell repertoires in cytomegalovirus infection. TCRdb reanalysed the reads using MiXCR and keeps one entry per CDR3 protein. The profile covers over 120,000 distinct CDR3 sequences, with over 30% appearing a single time and around half taken by the ten largest. The antigens these receptors bind are not known. Sequences were derived from CD8+ T cells from cultured PBMCs, sampled from culture after CMV antigen stimulation. All receptors derive from a human donor in good health (CMV status not recorded). Some clones in this sample may be carry-over from other donors' samples.

This clonotype appeared many times. The CDR3 nucleotides read TGCAGCGTCGACGGGACACAAGGTATCTCAGATACGCAGTATTTT. It specifies CSVDGTQGISDTQYF. The V call is TRBV29-1, the J call TRBJ2-3, with a tentative D call TRBD1 (6 bases). V shed 6 bases and J shed 4 bases, with 20 bases lying between them. The CDR3 runs to 15 residues. Per the germline V gene, CDR1 is SQVTM and CDR2 is ANQGSEA.

In this sample, this clonotype turned up many times. The gene calls are TRBV4-1 and TRBJ2-7; no clear D gene. Trimming left V 0 bases short and J 3 bases short, with 6 bases between. This CDR3 has 13 residues. The germline CDR1 and CDR2 sequences are MGHRA and YSYEKL. CDR3 DNA sequence: TGCGCCAGCAGCCAAGATCCGTTCTACGAGCAGTACTTC. Translating it yields CASSQDPFYEQYF.

The chain combines TRBV12-3 or TRBV12-4 with TRBJ1-2, with D maybe TRBD1 (6 bases). The CDR3 runs 18 residues. V lost 5 bases, J lost 4 bases, and 26 bases lay in between. The CDR3 here is CASSLLRIESRGGYGYTF. The CDR3 coding sequence is TGTGCCAGCAGTCTTTTGAGAATCGAGTCCAGGGGAGGCTATGGCTACACCTTC.

The CDR3 loop reads CASSPKASGAYNEQFF. The CDR3 region has the DNA TGTGCCAGCAGTCCCAAGGCTAGCGGGGCTTACAATGAGCAGTTCTTC. The V gene is TRBV27, the J gene TRBJ2-1; 9 bases fit TRBD2. The V gene's germline CDR1 is MNHEY and CDR2 SMNVEV (reference sequence). J gave up 4 bases and V 5 bases, and 9 bases lay outside the gene matches. This CDR3 contains 16 residues.

The CDR3, as DNA: TGTGCCAGCAAGGACTTGGGGGGCCGAGATGAGCAGTTCTTC. Amino acids: CASKDLGGRDEQFF. This chain links TRBV2 with TRBJ2-1; D could derive from TRBD1 or TRBD2 (6 bases each). CDR1 and CDR2 from the germline V gene are SNHLY and FYNNEI. The CDR3 is made up of 14 amino acids. The germline V and J ends were trimmed by 7 bases and 8 bases, with 18 bases remaining between them.

This clonotype has a handful of counts. This rearrangement joins TRBV7-6 to TRBJ2-7; tentative D call: TRBD1 (5 bases). V was clipped by 1 base and J by 5 bases, with 12 bases between them. CDR1 is SGHVS and CDR2 is FNYEAQ in the germline V gene. The CDR3 totals 14 residues. The CDR3 sequence: CASSLGGVFDEQYF. The CDR3 nucleotides read TGTGCCAGCAGCTTAGGGGGCGTGTTTGACGAGCAGTACTTC.

This clonotype has at least ten counts. The V and J genes are TRBV4-1 and TRBJ2-1, with unresolved D. The CDR3 is made up of 13 amino acids. Germline assignment: CDR1 MGHRA and CDR2 YSYEKL. V was clipped by 4 bases and J by 2 bases, with 6 bases between them. The CDR3 sequence: CASSPPTYNEQFF. The CDR3 DNA reads TGCGCCAGCAGCCCCCCCACCTACAATGAGCAGTTCTTC.

The chain uses TRBV2 and TRBJ2-6, with D tentatively TRBD1 (5 bases). V dropped 8 bases and J dropped 4 bases, with 12 bases sitting between them. The CDR3 length is 14 residues. Germline V gene data show CDR1 as SNHLY and CDR2 as FYNNEI. CDR3 protein: CASSLGVGANVLTF. The CDR3 bases are TGTGCCAGCTCCCTAGGGGTCGGGGCCAACGTCCTGACTTTC.